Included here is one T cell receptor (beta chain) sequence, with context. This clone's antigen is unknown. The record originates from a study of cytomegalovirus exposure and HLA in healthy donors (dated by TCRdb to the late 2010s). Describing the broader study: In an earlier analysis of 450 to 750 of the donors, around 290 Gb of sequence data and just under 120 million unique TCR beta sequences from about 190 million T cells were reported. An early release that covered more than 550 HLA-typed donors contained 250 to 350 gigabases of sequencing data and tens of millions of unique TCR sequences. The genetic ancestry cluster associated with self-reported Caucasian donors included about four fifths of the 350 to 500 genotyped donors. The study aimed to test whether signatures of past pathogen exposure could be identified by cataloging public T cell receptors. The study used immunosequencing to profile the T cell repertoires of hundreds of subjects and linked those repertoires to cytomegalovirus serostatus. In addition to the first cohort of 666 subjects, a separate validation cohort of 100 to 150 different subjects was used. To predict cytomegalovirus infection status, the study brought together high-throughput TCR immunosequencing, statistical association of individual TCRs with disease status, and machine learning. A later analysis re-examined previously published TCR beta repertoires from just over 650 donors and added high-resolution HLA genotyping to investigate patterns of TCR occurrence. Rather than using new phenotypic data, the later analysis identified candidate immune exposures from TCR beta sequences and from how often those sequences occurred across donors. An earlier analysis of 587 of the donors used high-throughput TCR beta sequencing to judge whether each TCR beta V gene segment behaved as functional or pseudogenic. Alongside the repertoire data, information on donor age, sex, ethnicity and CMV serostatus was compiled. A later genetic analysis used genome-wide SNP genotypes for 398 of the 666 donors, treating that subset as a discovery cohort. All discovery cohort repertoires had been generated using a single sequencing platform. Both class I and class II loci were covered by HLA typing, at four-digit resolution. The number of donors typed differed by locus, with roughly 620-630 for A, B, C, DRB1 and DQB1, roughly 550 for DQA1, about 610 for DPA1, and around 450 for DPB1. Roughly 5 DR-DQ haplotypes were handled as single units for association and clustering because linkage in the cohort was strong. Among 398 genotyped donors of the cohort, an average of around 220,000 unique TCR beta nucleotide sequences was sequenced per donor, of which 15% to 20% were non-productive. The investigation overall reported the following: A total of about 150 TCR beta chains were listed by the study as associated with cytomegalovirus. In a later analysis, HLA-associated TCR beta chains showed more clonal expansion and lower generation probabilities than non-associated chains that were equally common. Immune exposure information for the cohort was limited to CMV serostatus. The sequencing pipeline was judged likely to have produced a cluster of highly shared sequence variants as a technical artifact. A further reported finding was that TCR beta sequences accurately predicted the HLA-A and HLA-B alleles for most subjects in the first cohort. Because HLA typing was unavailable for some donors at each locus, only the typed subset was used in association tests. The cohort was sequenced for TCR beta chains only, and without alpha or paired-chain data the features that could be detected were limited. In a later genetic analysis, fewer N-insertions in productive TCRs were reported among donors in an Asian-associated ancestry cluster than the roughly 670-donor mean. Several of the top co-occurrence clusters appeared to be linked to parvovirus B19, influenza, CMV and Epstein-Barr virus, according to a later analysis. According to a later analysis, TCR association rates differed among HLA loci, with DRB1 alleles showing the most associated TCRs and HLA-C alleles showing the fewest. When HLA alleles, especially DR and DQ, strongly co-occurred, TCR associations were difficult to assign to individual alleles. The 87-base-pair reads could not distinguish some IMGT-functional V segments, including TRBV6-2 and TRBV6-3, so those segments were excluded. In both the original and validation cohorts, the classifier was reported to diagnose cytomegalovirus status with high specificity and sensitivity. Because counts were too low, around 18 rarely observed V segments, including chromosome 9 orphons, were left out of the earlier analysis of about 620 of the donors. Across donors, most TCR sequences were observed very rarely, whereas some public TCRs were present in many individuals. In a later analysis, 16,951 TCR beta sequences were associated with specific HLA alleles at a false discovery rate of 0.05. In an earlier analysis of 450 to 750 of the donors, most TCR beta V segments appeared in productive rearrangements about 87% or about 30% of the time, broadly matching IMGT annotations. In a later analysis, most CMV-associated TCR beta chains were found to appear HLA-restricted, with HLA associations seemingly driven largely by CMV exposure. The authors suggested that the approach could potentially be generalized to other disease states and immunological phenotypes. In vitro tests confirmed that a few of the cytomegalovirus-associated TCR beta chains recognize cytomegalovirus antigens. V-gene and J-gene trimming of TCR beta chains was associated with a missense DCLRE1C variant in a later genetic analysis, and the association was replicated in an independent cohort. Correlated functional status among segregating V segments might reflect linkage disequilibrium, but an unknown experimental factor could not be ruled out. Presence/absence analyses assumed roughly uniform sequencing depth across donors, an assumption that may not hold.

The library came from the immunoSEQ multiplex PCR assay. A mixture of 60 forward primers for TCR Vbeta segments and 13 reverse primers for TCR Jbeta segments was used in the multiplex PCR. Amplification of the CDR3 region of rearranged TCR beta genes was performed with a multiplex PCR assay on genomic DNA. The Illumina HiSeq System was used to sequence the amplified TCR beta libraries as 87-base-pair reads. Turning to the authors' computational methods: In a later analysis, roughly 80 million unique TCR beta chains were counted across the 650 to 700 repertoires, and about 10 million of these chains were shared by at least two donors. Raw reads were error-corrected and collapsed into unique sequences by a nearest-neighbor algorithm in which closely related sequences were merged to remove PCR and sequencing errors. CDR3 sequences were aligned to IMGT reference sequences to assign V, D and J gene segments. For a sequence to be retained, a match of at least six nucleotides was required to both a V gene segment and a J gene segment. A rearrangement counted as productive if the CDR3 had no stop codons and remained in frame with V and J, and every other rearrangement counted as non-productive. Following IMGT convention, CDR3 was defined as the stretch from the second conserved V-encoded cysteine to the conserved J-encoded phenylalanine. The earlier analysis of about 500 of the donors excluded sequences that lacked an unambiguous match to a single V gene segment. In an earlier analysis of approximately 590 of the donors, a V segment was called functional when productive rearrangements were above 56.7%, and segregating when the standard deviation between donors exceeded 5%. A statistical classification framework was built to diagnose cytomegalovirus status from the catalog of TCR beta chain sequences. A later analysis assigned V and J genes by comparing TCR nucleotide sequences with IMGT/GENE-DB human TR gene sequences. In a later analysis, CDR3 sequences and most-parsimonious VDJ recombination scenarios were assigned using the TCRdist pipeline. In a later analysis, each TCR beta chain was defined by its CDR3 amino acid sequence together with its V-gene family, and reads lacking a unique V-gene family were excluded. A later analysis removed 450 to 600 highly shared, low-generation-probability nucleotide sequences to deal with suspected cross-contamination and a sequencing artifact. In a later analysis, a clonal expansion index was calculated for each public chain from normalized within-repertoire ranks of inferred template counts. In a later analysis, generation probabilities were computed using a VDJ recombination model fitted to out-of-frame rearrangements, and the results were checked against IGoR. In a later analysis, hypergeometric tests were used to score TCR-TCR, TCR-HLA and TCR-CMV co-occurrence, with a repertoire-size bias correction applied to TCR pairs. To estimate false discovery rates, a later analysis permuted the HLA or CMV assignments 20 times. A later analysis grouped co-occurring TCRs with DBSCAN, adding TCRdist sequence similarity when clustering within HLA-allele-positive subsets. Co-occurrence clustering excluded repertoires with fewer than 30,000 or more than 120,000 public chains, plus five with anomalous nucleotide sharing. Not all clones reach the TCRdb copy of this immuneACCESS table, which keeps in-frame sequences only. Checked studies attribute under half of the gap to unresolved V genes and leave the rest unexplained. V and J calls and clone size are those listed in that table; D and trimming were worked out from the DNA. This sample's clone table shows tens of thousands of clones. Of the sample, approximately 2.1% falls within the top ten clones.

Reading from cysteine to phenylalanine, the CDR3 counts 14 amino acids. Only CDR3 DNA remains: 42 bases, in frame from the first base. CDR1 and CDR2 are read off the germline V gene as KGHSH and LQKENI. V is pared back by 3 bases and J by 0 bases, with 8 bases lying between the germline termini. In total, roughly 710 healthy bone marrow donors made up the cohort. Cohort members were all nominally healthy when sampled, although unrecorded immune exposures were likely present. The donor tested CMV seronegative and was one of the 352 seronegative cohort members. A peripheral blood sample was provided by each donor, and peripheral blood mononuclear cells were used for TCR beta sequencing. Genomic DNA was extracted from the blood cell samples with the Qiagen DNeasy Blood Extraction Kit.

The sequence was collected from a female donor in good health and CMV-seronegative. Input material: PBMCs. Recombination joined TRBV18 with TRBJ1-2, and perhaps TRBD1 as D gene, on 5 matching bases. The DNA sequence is TGTGCCAGCTCACCGTCAGGGACTAACTATGGCTACACCTTC. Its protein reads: CASSPSGTNYGYTF.